This TCR beta chain was recovered during a study of identical twins. TCRdb reprocessed the 5' RACE reads with MiXCR, giving one entry per CDR3 protein. The sample yields roughly 750,000 distinct CDR3 sequences, around 21% seen once. Concerning this clonotype itself: A single base separates this from a much larger clone, so it may be a read error.

The same sample was also studied in work on T cells expressing NK-cell markers. That publication notes: Underlying the TCR beta repertoires were sorted CD3+CD56+NKG2C+, CD3+CD56+NKG2C- and CD3+CD56-NKG2C+ T cells. A handful of donors likewise had their CD3+CD56-NKG2C+ fraction led by these clonotypes.

The sequenced sample was PBMCs. This TCR was recovered from a young woman in good health.

DNA of the CDR3: TGCAGTGCTAGAGATCTCGTCAGGGGGCTGGCTGAAGCTCTCTTT. This gives the protein CSARDLVRGLAEALF. The V gene is TRBV20-1, the J gene TRBJ1-1, with TRBD1 identical over 8 bases. The CDR3 extends over 15 amino acids. CDR1 is DFQATT and CDR2 is SNEGSKA in the germline V gene (reference sequence).